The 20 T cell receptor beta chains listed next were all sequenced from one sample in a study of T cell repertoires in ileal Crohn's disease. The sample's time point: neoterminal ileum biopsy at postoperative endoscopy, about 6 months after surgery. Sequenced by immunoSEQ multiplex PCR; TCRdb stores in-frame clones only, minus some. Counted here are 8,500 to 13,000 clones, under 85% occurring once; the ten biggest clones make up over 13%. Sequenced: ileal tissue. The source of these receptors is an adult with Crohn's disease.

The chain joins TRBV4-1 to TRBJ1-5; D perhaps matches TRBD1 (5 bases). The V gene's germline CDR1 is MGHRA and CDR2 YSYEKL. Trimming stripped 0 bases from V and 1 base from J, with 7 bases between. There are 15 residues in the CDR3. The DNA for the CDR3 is TGCGCCAGCAGCCAAGATCAGGGCAGCAATCAGCCCCAGCATTTT. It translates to CASSQDQGSNQPQHF.

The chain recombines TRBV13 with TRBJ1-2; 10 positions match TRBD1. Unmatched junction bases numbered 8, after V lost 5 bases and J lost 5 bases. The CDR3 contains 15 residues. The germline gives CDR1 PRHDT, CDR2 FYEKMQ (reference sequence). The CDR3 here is CASSPRQGARYGYTF. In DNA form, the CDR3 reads TGTGCCAGCAGCCCTAGACAGGGGGCGAGGTATGGCTACACCTTC.

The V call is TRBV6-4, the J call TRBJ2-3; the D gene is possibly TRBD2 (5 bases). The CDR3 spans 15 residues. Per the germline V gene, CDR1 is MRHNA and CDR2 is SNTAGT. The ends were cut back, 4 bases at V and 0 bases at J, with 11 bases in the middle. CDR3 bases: TGTGCCAGCAGTGCCGGGGATTCTAGCACAGATACGCAGTATTTT. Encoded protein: CASSAGDSSTDTQYF.

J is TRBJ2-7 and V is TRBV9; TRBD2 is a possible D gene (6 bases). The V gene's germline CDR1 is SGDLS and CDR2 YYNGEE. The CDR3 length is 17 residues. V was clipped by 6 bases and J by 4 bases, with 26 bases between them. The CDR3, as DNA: TGTGCCAGCATTCAAGCTGGACGGTCGGTGGGGACTTACGAGCAGTACTTC. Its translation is CASIQAGRSVGTYEQYF.

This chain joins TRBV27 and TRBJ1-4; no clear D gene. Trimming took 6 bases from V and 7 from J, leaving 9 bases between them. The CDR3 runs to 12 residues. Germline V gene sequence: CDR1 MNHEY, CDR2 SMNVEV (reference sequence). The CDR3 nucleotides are TGTGCCAGCAGGACTTTGGGTGAAAAACTGTTTTTT. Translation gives CASRTLGEKLFF.

The CDR3 DNA reads as TGTGCCAGCAGCTTTGGACATTGGAACACCGGGGAGCTGTTTTTT. This codes for CASSFGHWNTGELFF. V and J are TRBV7-2 and TRBJ2-2; TRBD1 is a possible D gene (5 bases). The length of the CDR3 is 15 residues. The germline V gene has CDR1 SGHTA and CDR2 FQGNSA. The germline V and J ends were trimmed by 3 bases and 1 base, with 9 bases remaining between them.

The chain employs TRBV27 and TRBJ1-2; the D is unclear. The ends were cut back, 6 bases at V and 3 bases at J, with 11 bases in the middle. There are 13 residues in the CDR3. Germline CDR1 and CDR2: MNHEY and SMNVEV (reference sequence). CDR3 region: CASRPFGDYGYTF. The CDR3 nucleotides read TGTGCCAGCAGGCCTTTTGGAGACTATGGCTACACCTTC.

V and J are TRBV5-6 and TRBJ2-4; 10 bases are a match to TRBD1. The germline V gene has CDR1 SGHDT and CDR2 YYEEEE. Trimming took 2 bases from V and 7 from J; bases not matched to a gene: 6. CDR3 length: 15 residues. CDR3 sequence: CASSFRTGGWNIQYF. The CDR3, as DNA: TGTGCCAGCAGCTTCCGGACAGGGGGGTGGAACATTCAGTACTTC.

Here the CDR3 reads CASSVRQSYEQYF. The DNA for the CDR3 is TGTGCCAGCAGCGTCAGACAGTCCTACGAGCAGTACTTC. The chain uses TRBV11-1 and TRBJ2-7; TRBD1 might be the D (5 bases). The V end lost 5 bases, the J end lost 1 base, and 9 bases lay between the germline ends. Germline lookup yields CDR1 SGHAT and CDR2 FQDESV (reference sequence). The CDR3 covers 13 residues.

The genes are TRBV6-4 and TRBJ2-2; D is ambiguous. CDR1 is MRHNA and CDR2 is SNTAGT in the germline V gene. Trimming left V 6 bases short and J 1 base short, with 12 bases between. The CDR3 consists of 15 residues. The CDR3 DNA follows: TGTGCCAGCAGCGTAATCCGGGTGAACACCGGGGAGCTGTTTTTT. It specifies CASSVIRVNTGELFF.

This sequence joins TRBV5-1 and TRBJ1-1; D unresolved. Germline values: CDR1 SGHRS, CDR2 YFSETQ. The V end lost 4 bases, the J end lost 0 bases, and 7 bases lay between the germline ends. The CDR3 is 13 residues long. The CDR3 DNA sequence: TGCGCCAGCAGCGGCATCATGAACACTGAAGCTTTCTTT. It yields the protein CASSGIMNTEAFF.

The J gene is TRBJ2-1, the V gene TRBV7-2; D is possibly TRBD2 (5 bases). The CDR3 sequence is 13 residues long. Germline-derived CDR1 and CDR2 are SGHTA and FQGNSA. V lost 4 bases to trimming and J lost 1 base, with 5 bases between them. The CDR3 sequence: CASSSGSYNEQFF. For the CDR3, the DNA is TGTGCCAGCAGCTCGGGGTCCTACAATGAGCAGTTCTTC.

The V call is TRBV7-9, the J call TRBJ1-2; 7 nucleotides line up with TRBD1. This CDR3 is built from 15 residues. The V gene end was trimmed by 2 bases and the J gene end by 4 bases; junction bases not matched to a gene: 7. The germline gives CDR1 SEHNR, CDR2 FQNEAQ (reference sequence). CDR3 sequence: CASSLYGQGVYGYTF. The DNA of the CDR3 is TGTGCCAGCAGCTTATATGGGCAGGGGGTCTATGGCTACACCTTC.

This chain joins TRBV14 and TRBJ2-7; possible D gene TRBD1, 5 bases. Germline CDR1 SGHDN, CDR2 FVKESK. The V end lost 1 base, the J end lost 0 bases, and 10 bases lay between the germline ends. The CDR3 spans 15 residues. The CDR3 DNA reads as TGTGCCAGCAGCCAAGGTTGGGGCCGCTCCTACGAGCAGTACTTC. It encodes CASSQGWGRSYEQYF.

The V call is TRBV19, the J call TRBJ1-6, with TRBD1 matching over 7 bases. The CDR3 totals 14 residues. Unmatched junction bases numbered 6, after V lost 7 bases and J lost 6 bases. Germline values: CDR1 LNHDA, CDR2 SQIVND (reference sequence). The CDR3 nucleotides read TGTGCCAGTACCCCCGGGACAGCTAATTCACCCCTCCACTTT. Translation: CASTPGTANSPLHF.

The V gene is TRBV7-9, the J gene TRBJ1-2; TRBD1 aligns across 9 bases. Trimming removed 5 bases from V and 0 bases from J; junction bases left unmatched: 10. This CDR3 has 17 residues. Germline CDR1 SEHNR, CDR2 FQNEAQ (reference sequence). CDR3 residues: CASSPKGQGTSNYGYTF. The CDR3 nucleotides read TGTGCCAGCAGCCCCAAAGGACAGGGGACATCTAACTATGGCTACACCTTC. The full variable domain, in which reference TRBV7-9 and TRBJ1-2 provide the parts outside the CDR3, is DTGVSQNPRHKITKRGQNVTFRCDPISEHNRLYWYRQTLGQGPEFLTYFQNEAQLEKSRLLSDRFSAERPKGSFSTLEIQRTEQGDSAMYLCASSPKGQGTSNYGYTFGSGTRLTVV.

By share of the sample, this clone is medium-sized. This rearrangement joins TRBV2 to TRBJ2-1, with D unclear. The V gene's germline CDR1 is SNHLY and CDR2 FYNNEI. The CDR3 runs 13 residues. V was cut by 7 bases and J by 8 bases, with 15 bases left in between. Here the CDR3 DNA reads TGTGCCAGCATTCCTCACCAGGTGGATGAGCAGTTCTTC. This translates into CASIPHQVDEQFF.

The CDR3 sequence is CASSYPGRDIHGYTF. The DNA for the CDR3 is TGTGCCAGCAGTTACCCGGGCAGGGACATACATGGCTACACCTTC. V gene TRBV6-5 combines with J gene TRBJ1-2, with TRBD1 as a possible D gene (6 bases). The V end was cut by 2 bases, the J end by 6 bases, with 16 bases between. The germline CDR1 and CDR2 sequences are MNHEY and SVGAGI. The CDR3 runs 15 residues.

The DNA for the CDR3 is TGTGCCATCAGGACAGGGGGCGGATCGGGGGGCTACACCTTC. This translates into CAIRTGGGSGGYTF. The rearrangement links TRBV10-3 to TRBJ1-2, with TRBD1 matching 10 bases. With 6 bases clipped from V and 8 bases from J, the junction kept 9 bases outside the gene matches. CDR1 and CDR2 from the germline V gene are ENHRY and SYGVKD. The CDR3 totals 14 residues.

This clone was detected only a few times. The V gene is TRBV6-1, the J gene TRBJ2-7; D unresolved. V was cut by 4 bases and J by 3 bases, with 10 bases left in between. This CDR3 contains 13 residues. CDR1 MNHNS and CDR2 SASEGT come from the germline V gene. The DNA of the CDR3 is TGTGCCAGCAGTGGGGCAGCCGGCTACGAGCAGTACTTC. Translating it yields CASSGAAGYEQYF.